This T cell receptor (beta chain) was recovered during a study of cytomegalovirus exposure and HLA in healthy donors. Study background: Samples from HLA-typed donors yielded about 85 million unique TCRs in an early data release. General study findings and limits: Later analysis demonstrated an association between a missense DCLRE1C variant and TCR beta V- and J-gene trimming.

The PCR employed 60 Vbeta primers together with 13 Jbeta primers. Clones were sequenced by immunoSEQ multiplex PCR, and TCRdb holds only the in-frame ones, with some missing. The sample yields about 59,000 clones, around 83% seen once. Concerning this clone itself: Its specificity is unknown.

Trimming pared 7 bases from V and 0 bases from J, leaving 16 bases between. Looked up from germline, CDR1 is MNHNY and CDR2 is SVGAGI (reference sequence). This CDR3 region has 16 residues. The sequence was collected from a human donor in good health. The chain carries TRBV6-6 and TRBJ1-3; the D gene is possibly TRBD1 (6 bases). Sequences were obtained from PBMCs. The CDR3 DNA follows: TGTGCCAGCATCCGTGGGGACACCTACTCTGGAAACACCATATATTTT. Its protein product is CASIRGDTYSGNTIYF.